This T cell receptor (beta chain) comes out of a study of blood T cell repertoires in COVID-19 (dated by TCRdb to about 2020). Describing the broader study: Collaborator samples came from the United States, Italy and Spain and covered acute and convalescent phases of COVID-19. The repertoires were made available in a free public database intended to serve as a resource for research on the immune response to SARS-CoV-2. Where available, HLA class I and class II types were taken from metadata supplied by the sample provider and were not determined by assay-based typing. A de-identified subject ID, COVID-19 status, age in years and sex were almost always included in the sample metadata. Subjects who had been exposed to COVID-19, were actively infected with it, or had recovered from it provided the deeply sampled blood TCRbeta repertoires that made up the dataset. The samples were drawn from two sources: the first 160 participants of the ongoing ImmuneRACE study, and over 950 subjects contributed by 6 global collaborators. The material from the prospective study consisted of cDNA or gDNA derived from T cells, B-cell-depleted T cells, or PBMCs. Paper-wide results and their limitations: The amount of clinical and demographic metadata varied by source and participant and was provided uncurated.

Worth noting for this clone: What antigen it recognizes has not been identified. Qualities for individual bases were not recorded, and no much larger clone is one base off.

CDR1 KGHSH and CDR2 LQKENI are derived from the germline V gene. Its CDR3 holds 15 amino acids, cysteine through phenylalanine. The retained sequence is limited to the CDR3, 45 bases, with the frame set at the first base. V sheds 5 bases and J sheds 1 base, leaving 14 bases between their ends. Collaborating institutions collected whole blood in K2EDTA tubes following their own protocols. For TCRbeta analysis, collaborators shipped samples in one of three forms: frozen whole blood, isolated PBMCs, or DNA extracted from either of those sample types. TCRbeta CDR3 regions were amplified from genomic DNA using the immunoSEQ Assay, a bias-controlled multiplex PCR. As for the authors' bioinformatics: The number of nucleated cells in each sample was estimated by amplification of reference gene primers within the assay. Sequence reads were collapsed and filtered to measure the absolute abundance of every unique TCRbeta CDR3 rearrangement. Productive Simpson clonality was computed per sample as the square root of Simpson's diversity index over productive rearrangements. The source is immuneACCESS, and TCRdb retained only in-frame sequences with V and J called. Part of the clones is not carried over; for the studies checked, unresolved V genes explain less than half of this, and the remainder is unexplained. The V and J calls and clone size were taken over from that table, and D and trimming were inferred from the DNA. For this sample there are about 160,000 clones; over 80% appear just once. The ten largest clones take up about 5.7% of the sample.

The sequence was collected from a man at least 80 years old with acute or convalescent COVID-19. This chain is built from TRBV18 and TRBJ1-1; TRBD1 might be the D gene, on 5 matching bases. Material for sequencing was peripheral blood. The nucleotide sequence is TGTGCCAGCTCAGACTCGGGGGTTTCGAACACTGAAGCTTTCTTT. This translates into CASSDSGVSNTEAFF.